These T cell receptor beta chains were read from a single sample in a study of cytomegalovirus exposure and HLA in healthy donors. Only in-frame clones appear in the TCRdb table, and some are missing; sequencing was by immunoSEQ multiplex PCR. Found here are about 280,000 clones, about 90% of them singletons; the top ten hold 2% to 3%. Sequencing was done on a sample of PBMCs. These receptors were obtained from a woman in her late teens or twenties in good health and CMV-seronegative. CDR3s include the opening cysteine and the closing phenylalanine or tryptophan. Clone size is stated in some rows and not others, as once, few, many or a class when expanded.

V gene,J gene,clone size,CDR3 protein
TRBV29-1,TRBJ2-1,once,CSVGLAGVLAYNEQFF
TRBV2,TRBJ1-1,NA,CASSDHRQGYTEAFF
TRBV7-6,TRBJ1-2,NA,CASSSGTDPYNYGYTF
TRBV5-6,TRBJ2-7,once,CASSSVGGAYEQYF
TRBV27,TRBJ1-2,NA,CASSFASLQGGYTF
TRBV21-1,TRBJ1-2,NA,CASSKGRRGYGYTF
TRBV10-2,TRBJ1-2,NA,CAISTGGLYGYTF
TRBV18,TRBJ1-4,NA,CASSRSQGTTNEKLFF
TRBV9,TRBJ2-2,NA,CASSVPASGGPTGELFF
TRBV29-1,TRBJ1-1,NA,CSVQGAEAFF
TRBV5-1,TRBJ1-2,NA,CASSRDGGKSFNYGYTF
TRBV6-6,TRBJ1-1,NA,CASSSPQALEAFF
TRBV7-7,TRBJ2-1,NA,CASSLYAGNLFGENEQFF
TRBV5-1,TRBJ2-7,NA,CASSLVGTPLGEQYF
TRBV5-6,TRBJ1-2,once,CASSPGTGVRGYTF
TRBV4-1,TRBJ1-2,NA,CASSLFQGTLHGYTF
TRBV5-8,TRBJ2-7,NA,CASSFPGLAAYEQYF
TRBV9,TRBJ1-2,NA,CASSVEQGGDGYTF
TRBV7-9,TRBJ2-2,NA,CASSPRVFFDTGELFF
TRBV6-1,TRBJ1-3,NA,CASRDRASGNTIYF
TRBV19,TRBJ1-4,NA,CASRRTATNEKLFF
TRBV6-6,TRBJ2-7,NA,CASSYSPGQGQF
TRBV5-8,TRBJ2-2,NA,CASSIGQGPNTWELFF
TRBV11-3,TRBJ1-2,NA,CASSPGQREVTNYGYTF
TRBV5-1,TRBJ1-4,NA,CASSEGGTGEKLFF
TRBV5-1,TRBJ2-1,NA,CASSLTGGNHNEQFF
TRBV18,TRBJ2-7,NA,CASSPDRVGGEQYF
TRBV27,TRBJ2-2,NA,CASSLAETGELFF
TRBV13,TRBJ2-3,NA,CASSLEQRGGSDTQYF
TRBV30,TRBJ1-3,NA,CAWSNTGGNTIYF
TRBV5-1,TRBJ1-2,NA,CASSLGTGAPNYGYTF
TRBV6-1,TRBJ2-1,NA,CASSAPGLAGGGNEQFF
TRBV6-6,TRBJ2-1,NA,CAGRGGAYNEQFF
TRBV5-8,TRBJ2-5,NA,CASSLLRQGQETQYF
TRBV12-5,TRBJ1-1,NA,CASGLVLGRGPDGTEAFF
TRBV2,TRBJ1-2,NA,CASRSLRDRGLYTF
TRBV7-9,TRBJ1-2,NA,CSSSSLDRRGGYTF
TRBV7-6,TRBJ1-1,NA,CASSLSRHGNTEAFF
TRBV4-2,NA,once,CASSQVAGSYEQYF